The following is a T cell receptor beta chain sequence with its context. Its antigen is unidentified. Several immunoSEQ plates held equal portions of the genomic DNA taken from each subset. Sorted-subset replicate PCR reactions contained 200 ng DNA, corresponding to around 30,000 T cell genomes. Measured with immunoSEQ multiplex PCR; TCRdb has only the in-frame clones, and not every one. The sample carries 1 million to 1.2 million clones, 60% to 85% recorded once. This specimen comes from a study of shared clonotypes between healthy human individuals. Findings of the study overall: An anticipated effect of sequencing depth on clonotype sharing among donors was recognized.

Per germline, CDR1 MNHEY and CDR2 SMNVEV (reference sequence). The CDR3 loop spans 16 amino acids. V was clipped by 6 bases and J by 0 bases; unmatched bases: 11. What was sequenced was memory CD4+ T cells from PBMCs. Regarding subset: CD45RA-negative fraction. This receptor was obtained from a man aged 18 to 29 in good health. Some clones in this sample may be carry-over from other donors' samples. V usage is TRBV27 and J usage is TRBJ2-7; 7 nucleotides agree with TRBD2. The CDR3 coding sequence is TGTGCCAGCAGGCGAACCCAGCGGGACGGCTCCTACGAGCAGTACTTC. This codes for CASRRTQRDGSYEQYF.